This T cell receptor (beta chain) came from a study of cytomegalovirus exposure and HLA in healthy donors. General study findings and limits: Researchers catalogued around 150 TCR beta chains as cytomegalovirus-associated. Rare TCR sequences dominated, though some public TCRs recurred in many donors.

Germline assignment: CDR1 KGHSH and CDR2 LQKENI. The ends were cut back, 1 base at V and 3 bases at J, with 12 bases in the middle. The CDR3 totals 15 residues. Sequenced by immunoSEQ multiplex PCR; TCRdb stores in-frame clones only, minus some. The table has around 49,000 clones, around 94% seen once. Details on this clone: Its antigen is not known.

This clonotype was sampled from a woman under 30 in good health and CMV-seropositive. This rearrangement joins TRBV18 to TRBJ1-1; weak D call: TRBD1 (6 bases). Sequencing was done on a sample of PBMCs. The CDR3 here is CASSPLSGADTEAFF. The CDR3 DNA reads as TGTGCCAGCTCACCACTTTCAGGGGCGGACACTGAAGCTTTCTTT. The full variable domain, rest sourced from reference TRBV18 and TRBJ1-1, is NAGVMQNPRHLVRRRGQEARLRCSPMKGHSHVYWYRQLPEEGLKFMVYLQKENIIDESGMPKERFSAEFPKEGPSILRIQQVVRGDSAAYFCASSPLSGADTEAFFGQGTRLTVV.